In its sample, the clone carrying this T cell receptor (beta chain) was seen a few times. V gave up 1 base and J gave up 3 bases; unmatched junction bases: 3. Germline values: CDR1 SGHRS, CDR2 YFSETQ. CDR3 size: 15 residues. A single heparinised draw of 95 to 150 mL on average was taken per donor. This entry belongs to a study of beta chain features in type 1 diabetes. The investigators reverse transcribed all of the isolated RNA, so they sequenced expressed TCRB transcripts. TCRdb's table, derived via immunoSEQ multiplex PCR, lists solely in-frame clones and lacks some. The sample lists hundreds of thousands of clones, 25% to 35% occurring once.

The gene calls are TRBV5-1 and TRBJ2-5; 10 nucleotides agree with TRBD2. Sample: naive CD4+ T cells from blood. This sequence was found in a man between 18 and 35 years old in good health. CDR3 region: CASSLWTSGEETQYF. In nucleotides, the CDR3 is TGCGCCAGCAGCTTGTGGACTAGCGGTGAAGAGACCCAGTACTTC. Variable domain in full (rest from reference TRBV5-1 and TRBJ2-5): KAGVTQTPRYLIKTRGQQVTLSCSPISGHRSVSWYQQTPGQGLQFLFEYFSETQRNKGNFPGRFSGRQFSNSRSEMNVSTLELGDSALYLCASSLWTSGEETQYFGPGTRLLVL.